This T cell receptor beta chain comes out of a study of cytomegalovirus exposure and HLA in healthy donors. Germline V gene sequence: CDR1 MNHEY, CDR2 SVGAGI. This CDR3 is built from 14 residues. The V gene end was trimmed by 2 bases and the J gene end by 6 bases; junction bases not matched to a gene: 3. The primer mix had 60 Vbeta and 13 Jbeta primers. Method: immunoSEQ multiplex PCR; TCRdb's copy keeps in-frame clones and lacks some. The table has about 120,000 clones, about two thirds seen once. The V call is TRBV6-5, the J call TRBJ2-2; 7 nucleotides line up with TRBD1. The sequencing sample was made of PBMCs. The receptor was derived from a middle-aged woman in good health and CMV-seropositive. The CDR3 coding sequence is TGTGCCAGCAGTTACAATACAGGGGCCGGGGAGCTGTTTTTT. This translates into CASSYNTGAGELFF.